The sequence of this T cell receptor (beta chain) was determined in a study of blood T cell repertoires in COVID-19. Study as a whole: Samples taken during acute and convalescent COVID-19 were collected in the United States, Italy and Spain. From T cells, B-cell-depleted T cells, or PBMCs came the material, which was cDNA or gDNA.

Original processing notes: Amplifying reference gene primers gave estimates of nucleated cell counts. Generated by immunoSEQ multiplex PCR, the TCRdb table keeps only in-frame clones and is missing some. From that table come the V and J calls and clone size; the DNA was used to work out D and trimming. The sample includes approximately 210,000 clones, 75% to 90% of them seen just once. Between the trimmed V and J ends, which lost 2 bases and 7 bases, there was a span of 8 bases. The CDR3 has 12 residues. Germline V gives CDR1 SGHAT, CDR2 FQNNGV. The chain carries TRBV11-2 and TRBJ1-2, with D possibly TRBD1 on 5 matching bases. The sequence came from a middle-aged woman with acute or convalescent COVID-19. The sample consisted of peripheral blood. The DNA for the CDR3 is TGTGCCAGCAGCTTACTAAGGGGTGGCTACACCTTC. It encodes CASSLLRGGYTF.